The 16 T cell receptor beta chains given below trace back to one sample, sequenced in a study of radiotherapy plus CTLA-4 blockade in lung cancer. Profiled with immunoSEQ multiplex PCR; TCRdb holds only in-frame clones, not every one. The profile shows 50,000 to 60,000 clones, roughly four fifths of them singletons. The input for sequencing was peripheral blood, taken from a patient treated with radiotherapy plus ipilimumab. All receptors come from a human donor with non-small cell lung cancer whose response to radiotherapy plus ipilimumab could not be evaluated.

This chain connects TRBV28 to TRBJ1-1; D perhaps matches TRBD1 (5 bases). This CDR3 has 15 amino acids. V lost 3 bases and J lost 1, with 12 bases in between. CDR1 and CDR2 from the germline V gene are MDHEN and SYDVKM. The CDR3 DNA is TGTGCCAGCAGTTTGGGGGGGATTCGGAACACTGAAGCTTTCTTT. This sequence encodes CASSLGGIRNTEAFF.

J is TRBJ2-5 and V is TRBV10-2; 11 nucleotides agree with TRBD2. V dropped 6 bases and J dropped 3; count of bases not matched to a gene: 6. This CDR3 region has 15 residues. The germline V gene encodes CDR1 WSHSY and CDR2 SAAADI. CDR3 DNA: TGCGCCAGCAGCGTACCGGGACTAGCGGAAGAGACCCAGTACTTC. Translation: CASSVPGLAEETQYF.

V is TRBV7-9 and J is TRBJ2-2, with D tentatively TRBD2 (5 bases). Trimming stripped 1 base from V and 1 base from J, with 10 bases between. The CDR3 totals 16 residues. Germline CDR1 is SEHNR and CDR2 is FQNEAQ (reference sequence). In DNA form, the CDR3 reads TGTGCCAGCAGCTTAGGGAGCGGAGTGAACACCGGGGAGCTGTTTTTT. Translated: CASSLGSGVNTGELFF.

This clone occurred once. This chain links TRBV28 with TRBJ2-1; 14 bases are a match to TRBD2. The CDR3 runs 15 residues. CDR1 and CDR2 (germline): MDHEN, SYDVKM. The ends lost 6 bases at V and 9 bases at J; junction bases unmatched: 7. The CDR3 here is CASSPTSGRVAEQFF. The CDR3 nucleotides are TGTGCCAGCAGCCCGACTAGCGGGAGGGTGGCTGAGCAGTTCTTC.

The rearrangement joins TRBV9 to TRBJ2-1; 8 nucleotides match TRBD2. The germline CDR1 and CDR2 sequences are SGDLS and YYNGEE. Trimming took 0 bases from V and 0 from J; bases not matched to a gene: 8. The CDR3 covers 18 residues. CDR3 bases: TGTGCCAGCAGCGTAGACCCCCCGGGGGGGAGCTCCTACAATGAGCAGTTCTTC. Its translation is CASSVDPPGGSSYNEQFF.

This chain connects TRBV28 to TRBJ2-7, with TRBD1 identical over 8 bases. Germline CDR1 MDHEN, CDR2 SYDVKM. V trimming: 2 bases; J trimming: 7 bases; junction bases outside the gene matches: 7. There are 14 residues in the CDR3. CDR3 DNA sequence: TGTGCCAGCAGTTTACCCGGACAGGGTTTTGAGCAGTACTTC. Residues: CASSLPGQGFEQYF.

The chain links TRBV2 to TRBJ2-6; 8 nucleotides line up with TRBD1. CDR3 length equals 14 residues. The J segment lost 2 bases and the V segment lost 7 bases, leaving 1 base of the junction unmatched. Looked up from germline, CDR1 is SNHLY and CDR2 is FYNNEI. Here the CDR3 reads CASKTGAGANVLTF. The CDR3 bases are TGTGCCAGCAAGACAGGGGCTGGGGCCAACGTCCTGACTTTC.

The J gene is TRBJ2-3, the V gene TRBV25-1; D ambiguous. Germline V gene sequence: CDR1 MGHDK, CDR2 SYGVNS. Trimming removed 1 base from V and 3 bases from J, with 5 bases in between. This CDR3 comprises 13 residues. The CDR3 reads CASSESVTDTQYF. CDR3 DNA sequence: TGTGCCAGCAGTGAATCGGTTACAGATACGCAGTATTTT.

V gene TRBV4-1 combines with J gene TRBJ2-3; 11 nucleotides align to TRBD2. Looked up from germline, CDR1 is MGHRA and CDR2 is YSYEKL. The junction had 11 bases not matched to a gene; V was cut back by 4 bases and J by 8 bases. The CDR3 sequence is 16 residues long. CDR3 sequence reads: CASSPRSSGGPGTQYF. Written as DNA, the CDR3 is TGCGCCAGCAGCCCCCGCTCTAGCGGGGGGCCTGGTACGCAGTATTTT.

This clone was counted only a few times. The J gene is TRBJ2-1, the V gene TRBV29-1, with 13 bases that match TRBD2. Germline-derived CDR1 and CDR2 are SQVTM and ANQGSEA. Trimming removed 1 base from V and 7 bases from J; junction bases left unmatched: 1. The length of the CDR3 is 14 residues. The CDR3 nucleotides read TGCAGCGTTGAAGGGACTAGCGGGAGAAATGAGCAGTTCTTC. Its protein is CSVEGTSGRNEQFF.

The rearrangement links TRBV27 to TRBJ2-1; the D gene is possibly TRBD1 (6 bases). Trimming took off 0 bases at V and 5 bases at J, with 11 bases between the two ends. The CDR3 is 15 residues long. Looked up from germline, CDR1 is MNHEY and CDR2 is SMNVEV (reference sequence). DNA for the CDR3: TGTGCCAGCAGTTTATCGATGGGGGCCCACAATGAGCAGTTCTTC. Translating gives CASSLSMGAHNEQFF.

This clone was counted between two and nine times. The rearrangement uses TRBV9 and TRBJ2-7; 7 nucleotides align to TRBD1. This CDR3 has 15 amino acids. V lost 4 bases and J lost 7; bases outside the gene matches: 14. Germline lookup yields CDR1 SGDLS and CDR2 YYNGEE. CDR3 DNA sequence: TGTGCCAGCAGCCCTACCCCGACAGGGTTGGGGGAGCAGTACTTC. Its translation is CASSPTPTGLGEQYF.

The J gene is TRBJ2-5, the V gene TRBV10-1; D may be TRBD2 (5 bases). Germline CDR1 reads WNHNN; CDR2 reads SYGVQD (reference sequence). V gave up 3 bases and J gave up 1 base, with 9 bases separating them. The CDR3 sequence is 14 residues long. The CDR3: CASSEGGVQETQYF. CDR3 in DNA: TGCGCCAGCAGTGAAGGAGGTGTCCAAGAGACCCAGTACTTC.

The chain is built from TRBV28 and TRBJ1-3, with 10 positions matching TRBD1. This CDR3 region has 16 residues. Germline CDR1 is MDHEN and CDR2 is SYDVKM. Trimming took 5 bases from V and 4 from J; bases not matched to a gene: 8. Here the CDR3 reads CASSGAGTGVGNTIYF. The DNA of the CDR3 is TGTGCCAGCAGTGGAGCCGGGACAGGGGTCGGAAACACCATATATTTT.

This clone came up once. The chain couples TRBV9 to TRBJ2-2, with TRBD2 matching over 14 bases. Germline CDR1 SGDLS, CDR2 YYNGEE. CDR3 length equals 18 residues. The junction had 6 bases not matched to a gene; V was cut back by 1 base and J by 4 bases. CDR3 sequence: CASSVPGLAGGSTGELFF. The DNA for the CDR3 is TGTGCCAGCAGCGTACCCGGACTAGCGGGAGGAAGCACCGGGGAGCTGTTTTTT.

This sequence joins TRBV7-2 and TRBJ1-6; D unclear. V lost 1 base to trimming and J lost 0 bases, with 4 bases between them. Germline assignment: CDR1 SGHTA and CDR2 FQGNSA. This CDR3 spans 15 amino acids. The CDR3 DNA follows: TGTGCCAGCAGCTTAGAGAGCTCCTATAATTCACCCCTCCACTTT. Its translation is CASSLESSYNSPLHF.